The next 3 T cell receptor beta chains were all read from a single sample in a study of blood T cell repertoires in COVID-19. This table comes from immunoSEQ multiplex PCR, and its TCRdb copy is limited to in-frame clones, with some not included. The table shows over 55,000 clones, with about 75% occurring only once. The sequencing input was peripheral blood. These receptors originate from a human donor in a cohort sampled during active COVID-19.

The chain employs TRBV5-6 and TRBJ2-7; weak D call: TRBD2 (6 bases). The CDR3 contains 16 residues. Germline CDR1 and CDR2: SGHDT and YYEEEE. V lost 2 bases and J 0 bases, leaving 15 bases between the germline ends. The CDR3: CASSFTGGGSSYEQYF. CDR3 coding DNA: TGTGCCAGCAGCTTCACTGGCGGAGGGAGCTCCTACGAGCAGTACTTC.

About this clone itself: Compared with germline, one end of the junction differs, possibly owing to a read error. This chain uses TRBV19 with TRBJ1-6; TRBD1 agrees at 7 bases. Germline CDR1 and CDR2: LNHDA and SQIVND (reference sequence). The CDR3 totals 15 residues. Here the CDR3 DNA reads TGTGCCAGTAGTGAGGACAGGTCCTTTAATTCACCCCTCCACTTT. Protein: CASSEDRSFNSPLHF.

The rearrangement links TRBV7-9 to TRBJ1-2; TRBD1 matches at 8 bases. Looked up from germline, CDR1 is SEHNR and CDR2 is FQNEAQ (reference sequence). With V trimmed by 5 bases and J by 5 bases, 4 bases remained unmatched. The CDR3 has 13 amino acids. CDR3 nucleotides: TGTGCCAGCAGCCGAGGACAGGGATATGGCTACACCTTC. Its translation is CASSRGQGYGYTF.